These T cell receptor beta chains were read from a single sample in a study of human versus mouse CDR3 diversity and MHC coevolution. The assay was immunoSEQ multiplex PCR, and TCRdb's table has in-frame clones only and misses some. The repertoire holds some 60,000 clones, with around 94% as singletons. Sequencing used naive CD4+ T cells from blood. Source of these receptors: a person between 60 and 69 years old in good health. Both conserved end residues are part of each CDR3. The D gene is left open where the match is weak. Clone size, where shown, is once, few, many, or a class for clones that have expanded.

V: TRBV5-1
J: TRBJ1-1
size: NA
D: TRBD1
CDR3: CASSLEGGPGEAFF
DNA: TGCGCCAGCAGCTTGGAAGGGGGCCCGGGTGAAGCTTTCTTT

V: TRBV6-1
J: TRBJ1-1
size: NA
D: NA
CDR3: CASSEKRNTEAFF
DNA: TGTGCCAGCAGTGAAAAGAGGAACACTGAAGCTTTCTTT

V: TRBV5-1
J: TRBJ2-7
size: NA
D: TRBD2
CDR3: CASSLFPSGSSSLSYEQYF
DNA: TGCGCCAGCAGCCTCTTTCCTAGCGGGAGTAGTAGTTTGTCCTACGAGCAGTACTTC

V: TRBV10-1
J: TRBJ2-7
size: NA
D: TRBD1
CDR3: CASSDSSGTGSLEQYF
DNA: TGCGCCAGCAGTGATTCCTCCGGGACAGGGTCTCTTGAGCAGTACTTC

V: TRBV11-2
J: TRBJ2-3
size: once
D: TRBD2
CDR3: CASSTRTSGAPDTQYF
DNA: TGTGCCAGCAGCACCAGGACTAGCGGGGCCCCAGATACGCAGTATTTT

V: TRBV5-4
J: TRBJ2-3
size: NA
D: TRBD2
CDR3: CASSVTSGTDTQYF
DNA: TGTGCCAGCAGCGTGACTAGCGGCACAGATACGCAGTATTTT

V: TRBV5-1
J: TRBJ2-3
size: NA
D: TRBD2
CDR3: CASSSRTSGTTDTQYF
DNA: TGCGCCAGCAGCTCCCGGACTAGCGGGACCACAGATACGCAGTATTTT

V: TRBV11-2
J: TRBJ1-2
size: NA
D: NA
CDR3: CASSLTGYGYTF
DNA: TGTGCCAGCAGCTTAACCGGCTATGGCTACACCTTC

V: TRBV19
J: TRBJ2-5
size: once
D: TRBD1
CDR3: CASSIRGPSLDRGNQETQYF
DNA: TGTGCCAGTAGTATCCGCGGACCCTCATTGGACAGGGGGAACCAAGAGACCCAGTACTTC

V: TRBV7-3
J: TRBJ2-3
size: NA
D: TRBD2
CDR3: CASSLRGGTPSDTQYF
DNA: TGTGCCAGCAGCTTAAGGGGGGGGACTCCAAGCGATACGCAGTATTTT

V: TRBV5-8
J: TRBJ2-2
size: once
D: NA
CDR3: CASSLAGREVGELFF
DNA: TGTGCCAGCAGCTTGGCGGGCAGGGAAGTCGGGGAGCTGTTTTTT

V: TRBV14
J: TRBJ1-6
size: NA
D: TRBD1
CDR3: CASSLGQGGTGPLHF
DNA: TGTGCCAGCAGCCTCGGACAGGGGGGGACCGGCCCCCTCCACTTT

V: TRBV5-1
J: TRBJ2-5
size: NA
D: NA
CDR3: CASSSGRLSETQYF
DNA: TGCGCCAGCAGCTCGGGAAGGCTTTCAGAGACCCAGTACTTC

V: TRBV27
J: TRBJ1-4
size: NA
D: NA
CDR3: CASSLSAGVNEKLFF
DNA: TGTGCCAGCAGTTTGTCGGCAGGGGTGAATGAAAAACTGTTTTTT

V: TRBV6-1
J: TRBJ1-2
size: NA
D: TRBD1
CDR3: CASSEAGDRGYTF
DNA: TGTGCCAGCAGTGAAGCGGGGGACAGGGGCTACACCTTC

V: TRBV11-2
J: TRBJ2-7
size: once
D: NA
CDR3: CASSSDGTLYEQYF
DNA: TGTGCCAGCAGCTCAGATGGGACTCTGTACGAGCAGTACTTC

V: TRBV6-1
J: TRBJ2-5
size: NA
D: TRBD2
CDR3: CASDYSGTETQYF
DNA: TGTGCCAGCGATTATAGCGGGACAGAGACCCAGTACTTC

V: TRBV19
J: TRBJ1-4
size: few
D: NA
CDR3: CASSMGFNEKLFF
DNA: TGTGCCAGTAGTATGGGCTTTAATGAAAAACTGTTTTTT

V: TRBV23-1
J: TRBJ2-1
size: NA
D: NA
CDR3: CASRPTGLNEQFF
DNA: TGCGCCAGCAGACCGACAGGTCTCAATGAGCAGTTCTTC

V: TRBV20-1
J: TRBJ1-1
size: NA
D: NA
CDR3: CSAPQRTEAFF
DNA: TGCAGTGCCCCGCAACGGACTGAAGCTTTCTTT

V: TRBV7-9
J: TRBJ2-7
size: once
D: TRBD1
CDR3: CASSGRGQGEQYF
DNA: TGTGCCAGCAGCGGCAGGGGGCAAGGCGAGCAGTACTTC

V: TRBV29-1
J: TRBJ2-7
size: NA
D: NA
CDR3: CSVIVTSRGEQYF
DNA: TGCAGCGTCATTGTTACCTCCAGGGGTGAGCAGTACTTC

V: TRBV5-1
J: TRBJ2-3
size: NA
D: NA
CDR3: CASRWPGASTDTQYF
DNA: TGCGCCAGCAGGTGGCCAGGGGCTAGCACAGATACGCAGTATTTT

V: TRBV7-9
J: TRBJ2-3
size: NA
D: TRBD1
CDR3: CASSDRALTDTQYF
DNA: TGTGCCAGCAGCGACAGGGCTCTCACAGATACGCAGTATTTT

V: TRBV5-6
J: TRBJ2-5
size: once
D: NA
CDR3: CASSLQETQYF
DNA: TGTGCCAGCAGCCTCCAAGAGACCCAGTACTTC

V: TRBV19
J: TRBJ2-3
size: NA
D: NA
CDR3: CATTTGSGGATDTQYF
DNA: TGTGCCACCACCACGGGAAGCGGAGGAGCCACAGATACGCAGTATTTT

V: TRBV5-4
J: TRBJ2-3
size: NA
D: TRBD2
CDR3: CASSSKTSGVTDTQYF
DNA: TGTGCCAGCAGCTCTAAGACTAGCGGGGTCACAGATACGCAGTATTTT

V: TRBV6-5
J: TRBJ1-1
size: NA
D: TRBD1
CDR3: CASRSDRGKAEAFF
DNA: TGTGCCAGCAGATCGGACAGGGGGAAGGCTGAAGCTTTCTTT

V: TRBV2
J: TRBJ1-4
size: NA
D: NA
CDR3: CASSGQANEKLFF
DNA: TGTGCCAGCAGTGGACAGGCTAATGAAAAACTGTTTTTT

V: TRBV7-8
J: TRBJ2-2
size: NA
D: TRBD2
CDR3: CASSWTSGAGYTGELFF
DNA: TGTGCCAGCAGCTGGACTAGCGGGGCGGGGTACACCGGGGAGCTGTTTTTT

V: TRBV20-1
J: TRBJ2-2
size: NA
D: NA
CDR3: CSAKGTGELFF
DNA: TGCAGTGCTAAGGGGACCGGGGAGCTGTTTTTT

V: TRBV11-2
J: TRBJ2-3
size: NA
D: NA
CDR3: CASSPLVRVSTDTQYF
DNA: TGTGCCAGCAGCCCCCTGGTCAGGGTTAGCACAGATACGCAGTATTTT

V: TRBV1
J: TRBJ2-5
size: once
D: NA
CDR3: CTSSHMSGSSLETQYF
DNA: TGCACCAGCAGCCACATGAGCGGGAGTTCTTTGGAGACCCAGTACTTC

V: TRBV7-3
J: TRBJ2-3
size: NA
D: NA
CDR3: CASSQGSGTDTQYF
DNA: TGTGCCAGCAGCCAGGGGAGTGGCACAGATACGCAGTATTTT

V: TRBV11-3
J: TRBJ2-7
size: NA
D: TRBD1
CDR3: CASSWDRDEQYF
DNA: TGTGCCAGCAGTTGGGACAGGGACGAGCAGTACTTC

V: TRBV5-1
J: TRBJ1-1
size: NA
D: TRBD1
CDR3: CASSYWDRGQGTEAFF
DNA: TGCGCCAGCAGCTACTGGGACAGGGGGCAGGGCACTGAAGCTTTCTTT

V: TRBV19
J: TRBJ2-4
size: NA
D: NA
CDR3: CASSDRAKNIQYF
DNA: TGTGCCAGTTCTGACAGGGCCAAAAACATTCAGTACTTC

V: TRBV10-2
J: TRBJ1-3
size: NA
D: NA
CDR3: CASSESGGRNTIYF
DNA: TGCGCCAGCAGTGAGTCGGGGGGAAGAAACACCATATATTTT

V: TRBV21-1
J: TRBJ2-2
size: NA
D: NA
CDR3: CASSKGRTSGANTGELFF
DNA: TGTGCCAGCAGCAAAGGCCGGACTAGCGGAGCGAACACCGGGGAGCTGTTTTTT

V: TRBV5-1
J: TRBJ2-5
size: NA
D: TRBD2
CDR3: CASSLGAGGPETQYF
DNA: TGCGCCAGCAGCTTGGGTGCGGGAGGGCCAGAGACCCAGTACTTC